The present entry profiles one T cell receptor beta chain with its context. This CDR3 is 14 amino acids long. CDR1 MNHNS and CDR2 SASEGT come from the germline V gene. Trimming cost V 4 bases and J 5 bases, with 12 bases left between them. At deep level, the assay was performed. Measured with immunoSEQ multiplex PCR; TCRdb has only the in-frame clones, and not every one. The sample shows around 2.1 million clones, about 93% of them seen only once. It was CD45RO-negative cells, positively selected for CCR7, that made up naive CD8 cells, with terminally differentiated effector memory CD45RA+ cells excluded. None of the donors, who were healthy HIV-negative adults, had recently had acute infections or vaccinations. This sample was taken from a study of shared clonotypes between healthy human individuals.

The gene calls are TRBV6-1 and TRBJ1-5, with D perhaps TRBD1 (6 bases). The sequence was collected from a man between 18 and 35 years old in good health. Some clones in this sample may be carry-over from other donors' samples. What was sequenced was naive CD8+ T cells from PBMCs. This CDR3 reads CASSGYREDQPQHF. In nucleotides, the CDR3 is TGTGCCAGCAGTGGGTACAGGGAGGATCAGCCCCAGCATTTT.